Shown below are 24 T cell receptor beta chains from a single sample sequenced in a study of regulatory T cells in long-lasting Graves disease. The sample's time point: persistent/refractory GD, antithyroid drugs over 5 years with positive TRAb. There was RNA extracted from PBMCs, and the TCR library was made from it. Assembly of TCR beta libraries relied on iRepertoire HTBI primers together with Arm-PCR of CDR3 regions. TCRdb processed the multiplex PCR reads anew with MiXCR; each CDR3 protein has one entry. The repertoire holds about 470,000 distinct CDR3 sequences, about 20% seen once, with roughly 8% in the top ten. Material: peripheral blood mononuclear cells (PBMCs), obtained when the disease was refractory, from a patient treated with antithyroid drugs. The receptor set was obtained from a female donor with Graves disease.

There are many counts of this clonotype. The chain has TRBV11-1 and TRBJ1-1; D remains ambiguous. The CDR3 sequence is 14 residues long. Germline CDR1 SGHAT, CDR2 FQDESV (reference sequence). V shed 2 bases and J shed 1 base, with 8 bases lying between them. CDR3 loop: CASSLRWKNTEAFF. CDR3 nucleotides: TGTGCCAGCAGCTTACGCTGGAAGAACACTGAAGCTTTCTTT. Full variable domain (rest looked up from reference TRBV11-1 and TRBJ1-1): EAEVAQSPRYKITEKSQAVAFWCDPISGHATLYWYRQILGQGPELLVQFQDESVVDDSQLPKDRFSAERLKGVDSTLKIQPAELGDSAMYLCASSLRWKNTEAFFGQGTRLTVV.

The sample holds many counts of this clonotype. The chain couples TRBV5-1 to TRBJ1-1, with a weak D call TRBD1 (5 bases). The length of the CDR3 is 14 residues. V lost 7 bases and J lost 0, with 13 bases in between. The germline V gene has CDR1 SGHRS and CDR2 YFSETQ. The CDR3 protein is CASAQQGLNTEAFF. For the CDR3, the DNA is TGCGCCAGCGCCCAGCAGGGTCTGAACACTGAAGCTTTCTTT.

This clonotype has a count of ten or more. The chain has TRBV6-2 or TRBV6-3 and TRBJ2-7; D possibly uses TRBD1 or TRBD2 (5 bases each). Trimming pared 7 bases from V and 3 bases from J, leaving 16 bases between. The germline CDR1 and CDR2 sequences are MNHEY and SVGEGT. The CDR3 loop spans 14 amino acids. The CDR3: CASTLRGAGYEQYF. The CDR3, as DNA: TGTGCCAGCACTCTAAGAGGGGCCGGCTACGAGCAGTACTTC.

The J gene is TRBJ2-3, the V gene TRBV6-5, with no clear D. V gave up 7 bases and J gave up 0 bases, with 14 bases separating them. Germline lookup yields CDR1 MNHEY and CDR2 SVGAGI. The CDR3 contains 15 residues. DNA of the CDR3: TGTGCCAGCATTACTTCCGGCAAAAGCACAGATACGCAGTATTTT. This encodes CASITSGKSTDTQYF.

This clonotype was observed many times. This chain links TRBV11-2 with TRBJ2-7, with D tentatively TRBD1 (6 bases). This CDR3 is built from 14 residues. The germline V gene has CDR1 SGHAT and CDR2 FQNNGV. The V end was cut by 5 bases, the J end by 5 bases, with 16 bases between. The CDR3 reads CASSLTPTGNEQYF. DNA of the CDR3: TGTGCCAGCAGCCTTACCCCTACAGGGAACGAGCAGTACTTC.

For the CDR3, the DNA is TGTGCCAGTAGAGCCAGGTCTCATCAGCCCCAGCATTTT. Its protein product is CASRARSHQPQHF. V is TRBV19 and J is TRBJ1-5; D not certain. This CDR3 has 13 amino acids. Trimming removed 6 bases at V and 5 bases at J, with 11 bases between. The germline V gene encodes CDR1 LNHDA and CDR2 SQIVND (reference sequence).

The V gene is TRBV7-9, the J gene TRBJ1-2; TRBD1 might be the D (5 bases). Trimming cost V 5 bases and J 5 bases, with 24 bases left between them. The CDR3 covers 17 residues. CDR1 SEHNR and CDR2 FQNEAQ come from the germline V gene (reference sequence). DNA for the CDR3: TGTGCCAGCAGCAGAGCCGGGACTGGACTTCTGGGGTATGGCTACACCTTC. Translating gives CASSRAGTGLLGYGYTF.

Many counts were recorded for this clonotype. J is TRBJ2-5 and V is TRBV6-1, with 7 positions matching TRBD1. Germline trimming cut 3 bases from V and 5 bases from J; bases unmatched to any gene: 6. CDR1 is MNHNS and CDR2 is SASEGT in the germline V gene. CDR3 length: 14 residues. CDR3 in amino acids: CASSDTGVAETQYF. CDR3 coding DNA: TGTGCCAGCAGTGATACAGGGGTAGCGGAGACCCAGTACTTC.

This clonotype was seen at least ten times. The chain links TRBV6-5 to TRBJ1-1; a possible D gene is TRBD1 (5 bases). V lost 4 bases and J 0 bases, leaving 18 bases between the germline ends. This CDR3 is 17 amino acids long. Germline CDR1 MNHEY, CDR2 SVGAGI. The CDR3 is CASSWDGGFKLNTEAFF. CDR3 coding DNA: TGTGCCAGCAGTTGGGACGGCGGATTCAAGCTGAACACTGAAGCTTTCTTT.

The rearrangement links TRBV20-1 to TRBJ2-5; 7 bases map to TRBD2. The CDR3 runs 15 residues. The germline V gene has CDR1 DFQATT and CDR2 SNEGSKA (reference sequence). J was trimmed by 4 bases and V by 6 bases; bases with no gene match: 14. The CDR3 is CSASQTAGRGETQYF. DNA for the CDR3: TGCAGTGCCTCTCAAACAGCGGGGAGGGGAGAGACCCAGTACTTC.

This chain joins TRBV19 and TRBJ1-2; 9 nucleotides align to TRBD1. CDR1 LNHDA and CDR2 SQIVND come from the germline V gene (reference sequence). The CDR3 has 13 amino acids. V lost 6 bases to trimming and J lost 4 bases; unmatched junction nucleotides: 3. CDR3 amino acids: CASRGQGTYGYTF. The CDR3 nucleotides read TGTGCCAGTAGGGGACAGGGTACCTATGGCTACACCTTC.

CDR3 region: CAWVPRGVSGNTIYF. The CDR3 region has the DNA TGTGCCTGGGTCCCGCGGGGGGTGTCTGGAAACACCATATATTTT. This rearrangement joins TRBV30 to TRBJ1-3; D is possibly TRBD1 (5 bases). The CDR3 is 15 amino acids. Germline-derived CDR1 and CDR2 are GTSNPN and SVGIG (reference sequence). Between the trimmed V and J ends, which lost 5 bases and 1 base, there was a span of 15 bases.

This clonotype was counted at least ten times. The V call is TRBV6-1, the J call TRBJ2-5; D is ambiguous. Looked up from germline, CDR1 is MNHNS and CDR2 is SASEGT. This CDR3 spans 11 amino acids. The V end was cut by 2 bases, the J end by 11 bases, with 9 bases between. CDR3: CASSESGWQYF. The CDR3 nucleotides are TGTGCCAGCAGTGAATCCGGTTGGCAGTACTTC.

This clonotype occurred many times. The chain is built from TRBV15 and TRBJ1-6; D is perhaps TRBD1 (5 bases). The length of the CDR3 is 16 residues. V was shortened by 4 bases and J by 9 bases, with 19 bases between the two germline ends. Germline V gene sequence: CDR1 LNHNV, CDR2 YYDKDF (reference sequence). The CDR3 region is CATSNRDRPFGSPLHF. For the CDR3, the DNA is TGTGCCACCAGCAACCGGGACCGGCCTTTTGGTTCACCCCTCCACTTT.

Written as DNA, the CDR3 is TGTGCCAGCACACCCGGGGGGCGACTTGTGAACACCGGGGAGCTGTTTTTT. This translates into CASTPGGRLVNTGELFF. The chain employs TRBV9 and TRBJ2-2, with TRBD2 as a possible D gene (7 bases). CDR1 SGDLS and CDR2 YYNGEE come from the germline V gene. V lost 6 bases to trimming and J lost 1 base, with 19 bases between them. This CDR3 is 17 amino acids long.

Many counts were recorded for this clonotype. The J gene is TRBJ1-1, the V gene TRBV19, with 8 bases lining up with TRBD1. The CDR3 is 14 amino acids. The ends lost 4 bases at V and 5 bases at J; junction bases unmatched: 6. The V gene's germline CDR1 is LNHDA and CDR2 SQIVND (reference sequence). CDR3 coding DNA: TGTGCCAGTAGTAACCGGGACAGGAGAACTGAAGCTTTCTTT. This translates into CASSNRDRRTEAFF.

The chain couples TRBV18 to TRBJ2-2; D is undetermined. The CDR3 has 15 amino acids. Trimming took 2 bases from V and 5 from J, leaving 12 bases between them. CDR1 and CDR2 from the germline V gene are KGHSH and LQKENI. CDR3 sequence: CASSPVDQRTGELFF. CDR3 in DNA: TGTGCCAGCTCACCAGTGGATCAAAGAACCGGGGAGCTGTTTTTT.

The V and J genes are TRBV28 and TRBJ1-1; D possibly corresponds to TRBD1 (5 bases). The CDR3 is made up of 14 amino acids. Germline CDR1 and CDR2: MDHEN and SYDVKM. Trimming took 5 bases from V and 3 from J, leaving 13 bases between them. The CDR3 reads CASSLHSGDTEAFF. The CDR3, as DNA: TGTGCCAGCAGTCTGCACTCGGGGGACACTGAAGCTTTCTTT.

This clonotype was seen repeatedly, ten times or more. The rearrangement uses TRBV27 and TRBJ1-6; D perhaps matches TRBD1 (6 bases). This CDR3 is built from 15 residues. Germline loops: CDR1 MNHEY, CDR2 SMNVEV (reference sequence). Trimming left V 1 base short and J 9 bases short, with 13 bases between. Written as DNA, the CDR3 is TGTGCCAGCAGTTTATACTCAGGGGTTACTTCACCCCTCCACTTT. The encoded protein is CASSLYSGVTSPLHF.

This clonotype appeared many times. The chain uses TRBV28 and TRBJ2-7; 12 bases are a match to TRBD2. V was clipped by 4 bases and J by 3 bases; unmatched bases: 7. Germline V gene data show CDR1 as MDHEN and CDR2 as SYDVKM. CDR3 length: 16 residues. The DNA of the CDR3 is TGTGCCAGCAGTTCCCCCACGACTAGCGGGAGCTACGAGCAGTACTTC. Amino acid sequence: CASSSPTTSGSYEQYF.

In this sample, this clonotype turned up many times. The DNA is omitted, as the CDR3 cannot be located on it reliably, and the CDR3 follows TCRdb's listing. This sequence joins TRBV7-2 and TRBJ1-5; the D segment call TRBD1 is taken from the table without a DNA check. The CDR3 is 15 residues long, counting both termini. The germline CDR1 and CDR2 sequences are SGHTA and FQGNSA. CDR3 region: CASSFGPGGNQPQHF.

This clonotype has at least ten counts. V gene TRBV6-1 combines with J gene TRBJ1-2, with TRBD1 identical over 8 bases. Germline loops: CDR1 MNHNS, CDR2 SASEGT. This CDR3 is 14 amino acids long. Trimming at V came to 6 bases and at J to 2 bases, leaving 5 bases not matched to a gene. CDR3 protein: CASRPGQVNYGYTF. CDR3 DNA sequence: TGTGCCAGCAGACCGGGACAGGTGAACTATGGCTACACCTTC.

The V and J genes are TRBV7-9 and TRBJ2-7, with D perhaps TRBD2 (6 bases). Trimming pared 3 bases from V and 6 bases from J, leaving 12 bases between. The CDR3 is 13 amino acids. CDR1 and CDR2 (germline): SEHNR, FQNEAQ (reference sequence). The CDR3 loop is CASSFALASEQYF. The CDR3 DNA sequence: TGTGCCAGCAGCTTCGCACTAGCTAGCGAGCAGTACTTC.

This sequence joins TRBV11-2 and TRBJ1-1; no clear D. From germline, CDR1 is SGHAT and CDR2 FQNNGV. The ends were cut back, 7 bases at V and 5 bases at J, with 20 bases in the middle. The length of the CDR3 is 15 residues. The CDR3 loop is CASTLNDWAGTEAFF. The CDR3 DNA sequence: TGTGCCAGCACCCTTAACGACTGGGCGGGAACTGAAGCTTTCTTT.